Listed below are T cell receptor beta chains from one sample, sequenced in a study of blood T cell repertoires in COVID-19. Data came from immunoSEQ multiplex PCR; TCRdb stores just in-frame clones and leaves some out. The data hold about 170,000 clones, with roughly 90% observed a single time. Sequencing used peripheral blood. The receptor set was obtained from a woman between 55 and 75 years old with COVID-19, enrolled during active disease. Both conserved end residues are part of each CDR3. The D gene is left open where the match is weak. Where a row states a size, it is once, few, many or the class of an expanded clone; other rows omit it.

TRBV24-1	-	TRBJ1-5	TRBD1	TGTGCCACCAGTGACCCCAACAGGGGCGGTCAGCCCCAGCATTTT	CATSDPNRGGQPQHF
TRBV3-1/TRBV3-2	-	TRBJ2-1	TRBD2	TGTGCCAGCAGCCAAGAGAGAAGGCTAGCGGGAGACAATGAGCAGTTCTTC	CASSQERRLAGDNEQFF
TRBV7-2	-	TRBJ2-2	TRBD2	TGTGCCTCCTCCTCACTAGCGGTGAACACCGGGGAGCTGTTTTTT	CASSSLAVNTGELFF
TRBV6-5	-	TRBJ2-7	TRBD1	TGTGCCAGCAGTTACTCGAGGACAGGGGGCTACGAGCAGTACTTC	CASSYSRTGGYEQYF
TRBV19	-	TRBJ2-2	TRBD2	TGTGCCAGCCATCGGACGGCTAGCGGAATTATCACCGGGGAGCTGTTTTTT	CASHRTASGIITGELFF
TRBV7-7	-	TRBJ2-7	-	TGTGCTAGCAGCCTCAAACAGGGTTCTTACGAGCAGTACTTC	CASSLKQGSYEQYF
TRBV9	-	TRBJ2-7	-	TGTGCCAGCAGCGTAGGATCATTAGCCTACGAGCAGTACTTC	CASSVGSLAYEQYF
TRBV29-1	-	TRBJ2-1	TRBD2	TGCAGCGGCGGCCCGGTCGCGGGAGGGCAGGGTGAGCAGTTCTTC	CSGGPVAGGQGEQFF
TRBV19	-	TRBJ2-1	TRBD2	TGTGCCAGTAGCCGAGCGGGGGGCCCATACAATGAGCAGTTCTTC	CASSRAGGPYNEQFF
TRBV6-5	-	TRBJ1-1	-	TGTGCCAGCAGTTGGGGGGACTGGAACACTGAAGCTTTCTTT	CASSWGDWNTEAFF
TRBV19	-	TRBJ2-7	-	TGTGCCAGTAGTATAGGTGGGAGTAAGCAGTACTTC	CASSIGGSKQYF
TRBV7-9	-	TRBJ2-1	TRBD2	TGTGCCAGCAGCCTTACGGGAGCGGGACTCAACTCCTACAATGAGCAGTTCTTC	CASSLTGAGLNSYNEQFF
TRBV6-2/TRBV6-3	-	TRBJ2-2	TRBD1	TGTGCCAGCAGTTATCTCTACAGGGGTGGCCCCGTTGGGGAGCTGTTTTTT	CASSYLYRGGPVGELFF
TRBV20-1	-	TRBJ1-4	-	TGCAGTGCTCAGGCGTATGAAAAACTGTTTTTT	CSAQAYEKLFF
TRBV4-2	-	TRBJ2-5	TRBD2	TGTGCCAGCAGCCAACCGGGACTAGCGGGAGGGCCAGAGACCCAGTACTTC	CASSQPGLAGGPETQYF
TRBV9	-	TRBJ1-5	TRBD1	TGTGCCAGCAGCGTAGGCGGGACAGGGGAGAAGCCCCAGCATTTT	CASSVGGTGEKPQHF
TRBV5-1	few	TRBJ2-5	-	TGCGCCAGCAGCCCTCGGAGGGAGACCCAGTACTTC	CASSPRRETQYF
TRBV27	-	TRBJ2-5	-	TGTGCCAGCAGTTTATGGGCAGGGCGGGAGACCCAGTACTTC	CASSLWAGRETQYF
TRBV9	-	TRBJ1-2	TRBD1	TGTGCCAGCAGCGTAGAATGGACAGGGGCGCTGGGGGGCTACACCTTC	CASSVEWTGALGGYTF
TRBV7-8	-	TRBJ2-1	TRBD2	TGTGCCAGCAGCCCAGGGACTAGCGGGAGGGCCCCAGTCTTC	CASSPGTSGRAPVF
TRBV4-2	-	TRBJ2-7	-	TGTGCCAGCAGCCAAGATGGTCTAGATTCGGGCGAGCAGTACTTC	CASSQDGLDSGEQYF
TRBV10-3	-	TRBJ1-3	-	TGTGCCATCACCCGGGGTACGATAGGAAACACCATATATTTT	CAITRGTIGNTIYF
TRBV3-1/TRBV3-2	-	TRBJ2-7	-	TGTGCCAGCAGCCAAACGATGACAGGCGAGCAGTACTTC	CASSQTMTGEQYF
TRBV5-6	-	TRBJ2-1	-	TGTGCCAGCAGCTTGGGCGGGGACTCCTACAATGAGCAGTTCTTC	CASSLGGDSYNEQFF
TRBV3-1/TRBV3-2	once	TRBJ1-1	-	TGTGCCAGCCGGGGGGTCGGGAACACTGAAGCTTTCTTT	CASRGVGNTEAFF
TRBV19	-	TRBJ2-7	-	TGTGCCAGTAGTATAAACAGGAATTACGAGCAGTACTTC	CASSINRNYEQYF
TRBV24-1	-	TRBJ2-3	TRBD2	TGTGCCACCAGTGATTATAGTAGCGGGCGCACAGATACGCAGTATTTT	CATSDYSSGRTDTQYF
TRBV2	-	TRBJ2-2	-	TGTGCCAGCAGTGGGCACAACGCGAACACCGGGGAGCTGTTTTTT	CASSGHNANTGELFF
TRBV6-5	-	TRBJ2-5	-	TGTGCCAGCAGTTACTCCGGGGGGCGAGAGACCCAGTACTTC	CASSYSGGRETQYF
TRBV19	-	TRBJ1-2	-	TGTGCCAGTAGTACCCAGGGATATGGCTACACCTTC	CASSTQGYGYTF
TRBV10-1	-	TRBJ2-6	-	TGCGCCAGCAGTGGGTCGAGGGTGGCTGGGGCCAACGTCCTGACTTTC	CASSGSRVAGANVLTF
TRBV6-2/TRBV6-3	-	TRBJ1-2	TRBD1	TGTGCCAGCAGTTACGGGGGTTCGCAGGGGGCCAGGATCTTC	CASSYGGSQGARIF